This T cell receptor (beta chain) was obtained from a study of response to subunit inactivated influenza vaccine. This CDR3 contains 14 residues. V lost 4 bases to trimming and J lost 5 bases; unmatched junction nucleotides: 9. Germline V lookup: CDR1 DFQATT, CDR2 SNEGSKA (reference sequence). This clonotype was seen ten or more times. Its antigen is undetermined. TCRdb independently ran MiXCR on the RT-PCR reads; one entry per CDR3 protein. Here the sample spans about 650,000 distinct CDR3 sequences, 15% to 19% being singletons. Points from the study as a whole: Authors suggested that a seasonal influenza vaccination recruits few new T cells each time.

The TCR was taken from a man in his fifties or sixties who received an inactivated influenza vaccine. The chain carries TRBV20-1 and TRBJ2-5; TRBD1 matches at 8 bases. Sequences were derived from PBMCs from blood, sampled 11 to 12 days after vaccination. The CDR3 loop reads CSAMRAGGRETQYF. The CDR3 DNA reads TGCAGTGCTATGAGGGCAGGGGGCCGGGAGACCCAGTACTTC.